Listed below are T cell receptor beta chains from one sample, sequenced in a study of control samples from healthy donors and cancer patients. The data were produced by immunoSEQ multiplex PCR, yet TCRdb's version contains in-frame clones alone and is incomplete. Altogether roughly 51,000 clones are present, more than 70% being singletons, with the ten largest covering roughly 1.5%. The sequencing sample was made of PBMCs. All receptors derive from a man in his forties or fifties with colorectal cancer. The CDR3 runs from the conserved cysteine through the conserved F or W. Each record gives: D gene, J gene, clone size, V gene, CDR3 protein, CDR3 DNA. A D gene is named only where the DNA matches it firmly. Only part of the rows carry a size: once, few, many, or a class if the clone is expanded.

D gene: NA
J gene: TRBJ2-7
clone size: NA
V gene: TRBV5-1
CDR3 protein: CASSEYIIIDPYEQYF
CDR3 DNA: TGCGCCAGCTCGGAGTACATTATCATTGATCCCTACGAGCAGTACTTC

D gene: NA
J gene: TRBJ1-5
clone size: few
V gene: TRBV28
CDR3 protein: CASSWNSNQPQHF
CDR3 DNA: TGTGCCAGCAGCTGGAATAGCAATCAGCCCCAGCATTTT

D gene: NA
J gene: TRBJ1-2
clone size: few
V gene: TRBV2
CDR3 protein: CASSELQENYGYTF
CDR3 DNA: TGTGCCAGCAGCGAATTACAGGAGAACTATGGCTACACCTTC

D gene: NA
J gene: TRBJ1-6
clone size: once
V gene: TRBV30
CDR3 protein: CAWSALISGGDSSPLHF
CDR3 DNA: TGTGCCTGGAGTGCTTTAATCTCGGGGGGGGATAGTTCACCCCTCCACTTT

D gene: NA
J gene: TRBJ2-2
clone size: NA
V gene: TRBV14
CDR3 protein: CASSQDYLRAGELFF
CDR3 DNA: TGTGCCAGCAGCCAAGATTACCTAAGGGCCGGGGAGCTGTTTTTT

D gene: NA
J gene: TRBJ2-5
clone size: NA
V gene: TRBV19
CDR3 protein: CASSPTRGTETQYF
CDR3 DNA: TGTGCCAGTAGTCCGACTAGAGGAACGGAGACCCAGTACTTC

D gene: NA
J gene: TRBJ1-2
clone size: NA
V gene: TRBV6-2/TRBV6-3
CDR3 protein: CASSRHRTNYGYTF
CDR3 DNA: TGTGCCAGCAGCCGACACCGGACTAACTATGGCTACACCTTC

D gene: TRBD2
J gene: TRBJ2-1
clone size: NA
V gene: TRBV11-3
CDR3 protein: CASSLVFGRYNEQFF
CDR3 DNA: TGTGCCAGCAGCTTAGTGTTCGGGAGGTACAATGAGCAGTTCTTC

D gene: NA
J gene: TRBJ1-1
clone size: NA
V gene: TRBV18
CDR3 protein: CASSPPGRLNTEAFF
CDR3 DNA: TGTGCCAGCTCACCACCTGGCCGTTTGAACACTGAAGCTTTCTTT

D gene: NA
J gene: TRBJ2-1
clone size: NA
V gene: TRBV9
CDR3 protein: CASSGGETGHGSSYNEQFF
CDR3 DNA: TGTGCCAGCAGTGGGGGCGAGACTGGGCACGGCAGCTCCTACAATGAGCAGTTCTTC

D gene: NA
J gene: TRBJ1-2
clone size: NA
V gene: TRBV7-9
CDR3 protein: CASSLGGTPNYGYTF
CDR3 DNA: TGTGCCAGCAGCTTAGGAGGGACACCAAACTATGGCTACACCTTC

D gene: NA
J gene: TRBJ2-1
clone size: NA
V gene: TRBV11-2
CDR3 protein: CASSLVRASYEQFF
CDR3 DNA: TGTGCCAGCAGCTTAGTTAGGGCTAGCTATGAGCAGTTCTTC

D gene: TRBD2
J gene: TRBJ2-3
clone size: NA
V gene: TRBV5-4
CDR3 protein: CASSLPGLAGSDTQYF
CDR3 DNA: TGTGCCAGCAGCTTACCAGGACTAGCGGGATCCGATACGCAGTATTTT